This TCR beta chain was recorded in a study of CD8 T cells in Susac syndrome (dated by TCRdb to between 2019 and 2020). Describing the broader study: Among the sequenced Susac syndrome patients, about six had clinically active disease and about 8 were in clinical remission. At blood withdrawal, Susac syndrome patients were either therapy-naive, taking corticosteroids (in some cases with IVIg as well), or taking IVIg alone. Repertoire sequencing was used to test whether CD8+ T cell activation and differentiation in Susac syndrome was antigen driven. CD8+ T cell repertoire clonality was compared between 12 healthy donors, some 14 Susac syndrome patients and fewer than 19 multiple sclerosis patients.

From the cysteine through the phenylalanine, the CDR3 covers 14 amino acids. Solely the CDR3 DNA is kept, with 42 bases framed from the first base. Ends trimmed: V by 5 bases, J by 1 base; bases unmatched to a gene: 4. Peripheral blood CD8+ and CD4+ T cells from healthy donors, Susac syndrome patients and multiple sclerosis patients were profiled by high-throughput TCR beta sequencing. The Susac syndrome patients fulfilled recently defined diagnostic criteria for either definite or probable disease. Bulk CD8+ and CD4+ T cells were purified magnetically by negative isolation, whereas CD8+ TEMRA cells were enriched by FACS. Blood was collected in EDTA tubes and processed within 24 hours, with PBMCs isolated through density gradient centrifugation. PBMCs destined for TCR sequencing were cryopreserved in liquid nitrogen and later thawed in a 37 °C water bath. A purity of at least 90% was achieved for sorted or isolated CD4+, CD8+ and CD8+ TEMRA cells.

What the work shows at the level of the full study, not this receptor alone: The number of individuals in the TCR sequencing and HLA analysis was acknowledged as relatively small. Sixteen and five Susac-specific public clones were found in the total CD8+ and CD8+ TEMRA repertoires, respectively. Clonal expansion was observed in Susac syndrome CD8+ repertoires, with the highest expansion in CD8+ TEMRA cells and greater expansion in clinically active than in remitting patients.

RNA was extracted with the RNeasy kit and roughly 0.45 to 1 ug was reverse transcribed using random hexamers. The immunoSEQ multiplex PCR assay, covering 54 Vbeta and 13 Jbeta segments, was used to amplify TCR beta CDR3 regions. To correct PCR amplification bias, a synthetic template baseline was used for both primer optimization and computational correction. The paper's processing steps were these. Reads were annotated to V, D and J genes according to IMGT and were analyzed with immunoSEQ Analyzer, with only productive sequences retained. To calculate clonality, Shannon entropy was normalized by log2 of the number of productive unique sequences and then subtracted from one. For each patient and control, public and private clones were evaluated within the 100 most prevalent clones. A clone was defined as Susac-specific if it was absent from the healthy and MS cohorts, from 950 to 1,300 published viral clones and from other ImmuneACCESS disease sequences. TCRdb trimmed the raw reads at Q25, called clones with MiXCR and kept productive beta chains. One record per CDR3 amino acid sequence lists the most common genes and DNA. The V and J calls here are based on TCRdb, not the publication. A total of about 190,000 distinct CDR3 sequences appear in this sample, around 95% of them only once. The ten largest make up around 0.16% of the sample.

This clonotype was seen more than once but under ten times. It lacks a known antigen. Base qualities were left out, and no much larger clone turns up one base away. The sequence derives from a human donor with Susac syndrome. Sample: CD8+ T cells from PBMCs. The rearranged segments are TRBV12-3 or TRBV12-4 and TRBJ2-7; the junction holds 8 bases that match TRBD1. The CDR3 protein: CASSPGQVSYEQYF. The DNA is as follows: TGTGCCAGCAGTCCGGGACAGGTTTCCTACGAGCAGTACTTC.